The entry below describes one T cell receptor (beta chain). The data belong to a study of control samples from healthy donors and cancer patients. Clones were sequenced by immunoSEQ multiplex PCR, and TCRdb holds only the in-frame ones, with some missing. The repertoire holds some 120,000 clones, with 75% to 90% as singletons. The length of the CDR3 is 13 residues. Germline V lookup: CDR1 LNHDA, CDR2 SQIVND (reference sequence). The ends were cut back, 11 bases at V and 5 bases at J, with 16 bases in the middle. The sequenced sample was PBMCs. The chain is built from TRBV19 and TRBJ1-5; TRBD1 might be the D (6 bases). The receptor's source is a woman in her forties or fifties with colorectal cancer. CDR3 sequence reads: CAASARTDQPQHF. In DNA form, the CDR3 reads TGTGCCGCGTCAGCCAGGACAGATCAGCCCCAGCATTTT.